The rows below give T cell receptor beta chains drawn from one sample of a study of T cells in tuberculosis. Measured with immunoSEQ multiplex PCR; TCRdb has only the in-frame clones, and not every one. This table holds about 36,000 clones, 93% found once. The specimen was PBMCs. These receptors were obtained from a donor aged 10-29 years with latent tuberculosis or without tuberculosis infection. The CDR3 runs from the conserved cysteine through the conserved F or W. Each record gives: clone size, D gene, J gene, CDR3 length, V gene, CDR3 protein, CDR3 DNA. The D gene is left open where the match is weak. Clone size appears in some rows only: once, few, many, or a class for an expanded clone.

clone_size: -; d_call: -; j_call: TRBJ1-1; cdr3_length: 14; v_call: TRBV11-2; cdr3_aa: CASSLARGNTEAFF; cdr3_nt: TGTGCCAGCAGCTTAGCCAGGGGGAACACTGAAGCTTTCTTT
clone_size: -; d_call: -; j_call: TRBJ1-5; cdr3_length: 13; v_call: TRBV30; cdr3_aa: CAGGHDSNQPQHF; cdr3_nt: TGTGCCGGAGGGCACGATAGCAATCAGCCCCAGCATTTT
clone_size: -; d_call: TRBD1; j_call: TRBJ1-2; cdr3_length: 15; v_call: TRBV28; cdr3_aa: CASSLLGQGNYGYTF; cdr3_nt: TGTGCCAGCAGTTTACTGGGACAGGGGAACTATGGCTACACCTTC
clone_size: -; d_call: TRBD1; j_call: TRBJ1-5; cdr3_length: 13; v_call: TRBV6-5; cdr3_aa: CASSTTGYQPQHF; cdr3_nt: TGTGCCAGCAGCACGACAGGGTATCAGCCCCAGCATTTT
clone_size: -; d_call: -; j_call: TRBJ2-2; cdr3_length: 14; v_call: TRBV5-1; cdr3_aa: CASSPRQTTGELFF; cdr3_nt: TGCGCCAGCAGCCCTAGACAGACCACCGGGGAGCTGTTTTTT
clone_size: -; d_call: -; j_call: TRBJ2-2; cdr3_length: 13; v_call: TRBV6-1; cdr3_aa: CASRWGDTGELFF; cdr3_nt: TGTGCCAGCAGATGGGGAGACACCGGGGAGCTGTTTTTT
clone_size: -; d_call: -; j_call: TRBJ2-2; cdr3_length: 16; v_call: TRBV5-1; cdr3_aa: CASSTFRGGNTGELFF; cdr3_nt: TGCGCCAGCAGTACCTTTAGGGGCGGAAACACCGGGGAGCTGTTTTTT
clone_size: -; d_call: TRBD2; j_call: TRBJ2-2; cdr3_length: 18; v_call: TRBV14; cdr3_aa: CASSRTLGLAGIVGELFF; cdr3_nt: TGTGCCAGCAGCCGTACCCTGGGACTAGCGGGAATCGTCGGGGAGCTGTTTTTT
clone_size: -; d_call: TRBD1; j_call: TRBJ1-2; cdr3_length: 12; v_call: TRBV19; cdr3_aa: CASKGASHGYTF; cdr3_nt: TGTGCCAGTAAGGGGGCCAGCCATGGCTACACCTTC
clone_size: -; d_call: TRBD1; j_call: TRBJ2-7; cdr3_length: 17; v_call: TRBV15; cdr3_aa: CATSRDHTQGAVYEQYF; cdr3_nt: TGTGCCACCAGCAGAGATCATACCCAGGGGGCCGTGTACGAGCAGTACTTC
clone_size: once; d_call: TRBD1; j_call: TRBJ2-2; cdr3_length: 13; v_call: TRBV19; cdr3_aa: CASRDRGTGELFF; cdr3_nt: TGTGCCAGTAGGGACAGGGGGACCGGGGAGCTGTTTTTT
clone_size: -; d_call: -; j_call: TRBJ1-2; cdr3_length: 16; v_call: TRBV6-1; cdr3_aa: CASSEATGVAGYGYTF; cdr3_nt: TGTGCCAGCAGTGAAGCCACGGGGGTGGCGGGCTATGGCTACACCTTC